These 31 T cell receptor beta chains share one sample of origin, sequenced in a study of blood T cells in healthy people across ages. A J-beta primer mix and a sample-barcoded 5' primer were used in a second PCR of roughly 6 to 12 cycles. TCRdb ran MiXCR on the 5' RACE reads and lists one entry per CDR3 protein. The table lists roughly 730,000 distinct CDR3 sequences, 56% of them singletons, with 25% to 30% in the top ten. Sequencing was done on a sample of blood. The receptors derive from a middle-aged man in good health.

This clonotype was seen more than once but under ten times. CDR3 in amino acids: CASSLGQGHSYEQYF. The CDR3 nucleotides are TGTGCCAGCAGTTTGGGGCAGGGTCATTCCTACGAGCAGTACTTC. The chain recombines TRBV28 with TRBJ2-7, with a possible D match to TRBD1 (5 bases). Germline V gene lookup returns CDR1 MDHEN and CDR2 SYDVKM. The CDR3 totals 15 residues. V lost 3 bases to trimming and J lost 1 base, with 13 bases between them. The entire variable domain, with the rest obtained from reference TRBV28 and TRBJ2-7, is as follows: DVKVTQSSRYLVKRTGEKVFLECVQDMDHENMFWYRQDPGLGLRLIYFSYDVKMKEKGDIPEGYSVSREKKERFSLILESASTNQTSMYLCASSLGQGHSYEQYFGPGTRLTVT.

The chain employs TRBV7-9 and TRBJ2-7; a possible D gene is TRBD1 (5 bases). Germline V CDR1 and CDR2: SEHNR, FQNEAQ (reference sequence). With 5 bases removed from V and 7 bases from J, the gap between germline ends came to 30 bases. This CDR3 region has 18 residues. CDR3 bases: TGTGCCAGCAGCCGAAACATTGGTGGGTGGGGCTCCTACAATGAGCAGTACTTC. As protein: CASSRNIGGWGSYNEQYF.

The chain is built from TRBV20-1 and TRBJ2-5, with D tentatively TRBD1 (5 bases). The CDR3 is made up of 15 amino acids. Trimming took off 6 bases at V and 6 bases at J, with 23 bases between the two ends. Germline V gene data show CDR1 as DFQATT and CDR2 as SNEGSKA (reference sequence). The DNA of the CDR3 is TGCAGTGCGAGCTTCCTCGAGCAGGGTAGTAAGACCCAGTACTTC. Protein sequence: CSASFLEQGSKTQYF.

V usage is TRBV5-1 and J usage is TRBJ2-5; 9 bases fit TRBD2. There are 15 residues in the CDR3. The germline V gene encodes CDR1 SGHRS and CDR2 YFSETQ. The V segment lost 3 bases and the J segment 11 bases; nucleotides outside the gene matches: 14. The CDR3 nucleotides are TGCGCCAGCAGCTGGCGGGAGGGTATTTACAATGAGCAGTACTTC. It is translated as CASSWREGIYNEQYF.

This chain joins TRBV6-6 and TRBJ2-5, with D maybe TRBD2 (6 bases). V shed 6 bases and J shed 5 bases, with 16 bases lying between them. The CDR3 loop spans 14 amino acids. CDR1 and CDR2 (germline): MNHNY, SVGAGI (reference sequence). CDR3 residues: CASSDWQEGETQYF. The CDR3 DNA is TGTGCCAGCAGCGACTGGCAGGAGGGTGAGACCCAGTACTTC.

This chain connects TRBV29-1 to TRBJ1-1, with 7 bases identical to TRBD1. Trimming took 5 bases from V and 6 from J; bases not matched to a gene: 15. Germline CDR1 and CDR2: SQVTM and ANQGSEA. The length of the CDR3 is 15 residues. CDR3 sequence (DNA): TGCAGCGTTCCACCGACAGGGAGGATGAGGGCTGAAGCTTTCTTT. It yields the protein CSVPPTGRMRAEAFF.

The chain recombines TRBV20-1 with TRBJ2-5; 10 bases fit TRBD2. The J segment lost 5 bases and the V segment lost 5 bases, leaving 17 bases of the junction unmatched. The CDR3 has 17 residues. Germline values: CDR1 DFQATT, CDR2 SNEGSKA (reference sequence). The CDR3 loop is CSAEREGFLGVGETQYF. The CDR3 DNA reads as TGCAGTGCTGAGCGGGAGGGCTTTCTAGGCGTTGGGGAGACCCAGTACTTC.

This clonotype was seen a handful of times. V and J are TRBV27 and TRBJ1-4; D is unclear. Germline V CDR1 and CDR2: MNHEY, SMNVEV (reference sequence). The CDR3 is 18 amino acids. V lost 2 bases and J lost 4, with 20 bases in between. The CDR3 loop is CASSLRFRHQTSNEKLFF. CDR3 in DNA: TGTGCCAGCAGTTTACGTTTTCGGCATCAGACCAGTAATGAAAAACTGTTTTTT.

The rearrangement links TRBV29-1 to TRBJ2-1, with TRBD2 matching 15 bases. The CDR3 sequence is 14 residues long. CDR1 is SQVTM and CDR2 is ANQGSEA in the germline V gene. V shed 7 bases, J shed 10 bases, and the junction held 8 bases outside the gene matches. CDR3 nucleotide sequence: TGCAGCGCACCGGGACTAGCGGGAGGTGAGGAGCAGTTCTTC. Translation gives CSAPGLAGGEEQFF.

The rearrangement uses TRBV18 and TRBJ1-1, with a possible D match to TRBD1 (6 bases). The ends were cut back, 3 bases at V and 1 base at J, with 15 bases in the middle. The CDR3 is 16 residues long. From germline, CDR1 is KGHSH and CDR2 LQKENI. CDR3 residues: CASSPIKTGQNTEAFF. The CDR3 region has the DNA TGTGCCAGCTCACCTATAAAGACAGGCCAGAACACTGAAGCTTTCTTT.

This chain links TRBV6-4 with TRBJ1-6; D gene uncertain. The CDR3 runs 15 residues. Germline V lookup: CDR1 MRHNA, CDR2 SNTAGT. The V end was cut by 2 bases, the J end by 5 bases, with 10 bases between. Here the CDR3 DNA reads TGTGCCAGCAGTGACGACGACGGAGATAATTCACCCCTCCACTTT. Its protein is CASSDDDGDNSPLHF.

The chain employs TRBV20-1 and TRBJ2-3, with a weak D call TRBD2 (6 bases). The ends were cut back, 7 bases at V and 3 bases at J, with 14 bases in the middle. The CDR3 totals 13 residues. Germline loops: CDR1 DFQATT, CDR2 SNEGSKA (reference sequence). The CDR3 loop reads CSGLAPGTDTQYF. The DNA for the CDR3 is TGCAGTGGGCTAGCGCCAGGTACAGATACGCAGTATTTT.

Ten or more counts support this clonotype. V gene TRBV7-2 combines with J gene TRBJ2-5, with TRBD2 identical over 8 bases. This CDR3 region has 16 residues. The V and J ends lost 4 bases and 6 bases, in that order; junction bases with no gene match: 13. Germline V lookup: CDR1 SGHTA, CDR2 FQGNSA. CDR3 loop: CASSSYGAGGGQTQYF. CDR3 coding DNA: TGTGCCAGCAGCTCTTACGGGGCGGGGGGTGGACAGACCCAGTACTTC.

The chain links TRBV27 to TRBJ2-5, with TRBD2 matching 10 bases. Germline assignment: CDR1 MNHEY and CDR2 SMNVEV (reference sequence). The J segment lost 4 bases and the V segment lost 4 bases, leaving 6 bases of the junction unmatched. The CDR3 is 15 amino acids. DNA of the CDR3: TGTGCCAGCAGTTGGGGGCTAGCGGGAGTAGAGACCCAGTACTTC. The encoded protein is CASSWGLAGVETQYF.

CDR3 residues: CASAPGAGITEAFF. CDR3 DNA sequence: TGTGCCAGCGCTCCGGGAGCCGGGATCACTGAAGCTTTCTTT. The chain couples TRBV3-1 to TRBJ1-1; D gene unclear. The V end lost 8 bases, the J end lost 4 bases, and 17 bases lay between the germline ends. The CDR3 sequence is 14 residues long. Germline-derived CDR1 and CDR2 are LGHDT and YNNKEL (reference sequence).

V and J are TRBV28 and TRBJ2-3; D is undetermined. CDR3 length: 14 residues. Germline V CDR1 and CDR2: MDHEN, SYDVKM. Trimming cost V 1 base and J 1 base, with 6 bases left between them. Here the CDR3 reads CASSLFPGTDTQYF. The CDR3 nucleotides are TGTGCCAGCAGTTTATTCCCTGGCACAGATACGCAGTATTTT.

This clonotype has more than one count but fewer than ten. The V call is TRBV20-1, the J call TRBJ2-3; no definite D call. Germline CDR1 is DFQATT and CDR2 is SNEGSKA (reference sequence). This CDR3 is 11 amino acids long. V shed 5 bases and J shed 4 bases, with 7 bases lying between them. CDR3 nucleotide sequence: TGCAGTGCTCCCCGGGCAGATACGCAGTATTTT. As protein: CSAPRADTQYF.

The chain links TRBV20-1 to TRBJ2-7; D unresolved. This CDR3 is built from 12 residues. Germline assignment: CDR1 DFQATT and CDR2 SNEGSKA (reference sequence). The V and J ends lost 2 bases and 4 bases respectively, with 9 bases between them. CDR3 amino acids: CSARSGVYEQYF. CDR3 sequence (DNA): TGCAGTGCTAGATCCGGTGTATACGAGCAGTACTTC.

V gene TRBV7-2 combines with J gene TRBJ2-1; unclear D gene. V gave up 1 base and J gave up 9 bases, with 10 bases separating them. The germline CDR1 and CDR2 sequences are SGHTA and FQGNSA. The CDR3 sequence is 13 residues long. Here the CDR3 DNA reads TGTGCCAGCAGCTTAGAAGGGCCGGGTGAGCAGTTCTTC. This encodes CASSLEGPGEQFF.

This chain connects TRBV27 to TRBJ2-1; D not certain. Judging by the DNA end, TRBJ2-7 fits better; the J call may be wrong. CDR1 MNHEY and CDR2 SMNVEV come from the germline V gene (reference sequence). The CDR3 spans 16 residues. Here the CDR3 reads CASSSDLGQSYNEQYF. The CDR3 bases are TGTGCCAGCAGTTCGGACCTCGGCCAATCCTACAATGAGCAGTACTTC.

There are a few counts of this clonotype. This chain joins TRBV7-2 and TRBJ2-5, with D possibly matching TRBD1 (5 bases). Germline-derived CDR1 and CDR2 are SGHTA and FQGNSA. The CDR3 spans 15 residues. Trimming stripped 5 bases from V and 5 bases from J, with 18 bases between. The CDR3 reads CASSRQGRGDETQYF. CDR3 DNA sequence: TGTGCCAGCAGCCGCCAGGGAAGGGGCGACGAGACCCAGTACTTC.

Points on this clonotype: One end of the junction fails to match germline, which may point to a read error. This chain connects TRBV7-2 to TRBJ2-5; possible D gene TRBD2, 5 bases. Per the germline V gene, CDR1 is SGHTA and CDR2 is FQGNSA. This CDR3 has 13 amino acids. CDR3 DNA: TGTGCCGGCAGCTTACGAGGGTCGGAGACCCAGTACTTC. Encoded protein: CAGSLRGSETQYF. The full variable domain, its missing parts supplied by reference TRBV7-2 and TRBJ2-5, is GAGVSQSPSNKVTEKGKDVELRCDPISGHTALYWYRQSLGQGLEFLIYFQGNSAPDKSGLPSDRFSAERTGGSVSTLTIQRTQQEDSAVYLCAGSLRGSETQYFGPGTRLLVL.

The chain couples TRBV3-1 to TRBJ2-1; maybe TRBD1 (5 bases). CDR3 length: 14 amino acids. V lost 2 bases to trimming and J lost 7 bases, with 12 bases between them. Germline CDR1 is LGHDT and CDR2 is YNNKEL (reference sequence). In DNA, the CDR3 is TGTGCCAGCAGCCAATTTGATAAGGGGAATGAGCAGTTCTTC. This translates into CASSQFDKGNEQFF.

The chain recombines TRBV2 with TRBJ2-2; D gene unclear. The CDR3 runs 14 residues. Germline V gene sequence: CDR1 SNHLY, CDR2 FYNNEI. Trimming took off 8 bases at V and 2 bases at J, with 12 bases between the two ends. DNA of the CDR3: TGTGCCAGCTCCGGCCTAGATAACACCGGGGAGCTGTTTTTT. It yields the protein CASSGLDNTGELFF.

This clonotype was observed a few times. The chain joins TRBV28 to TRBJ1-2; the match to TRBD1 covers 7 bases. Germline-derived CDR1 and CDR2 are MDHEN and SYDVKM. V shed 8 bases, J shed 5 bases, and the junction held 8 bases outside the gene matches. The CDR3 has 13 residues. The CDR3 loop is CASAGQLIYGYTF. CDR3 DNA: TGTGCCAGCGCGGGACAGCTTATTTATGGCTACACCTTC.

This sequence joins TRBV7-3 and TRBJ1-2, with TRBD1 identical over 7 bases. V gave up 5 bases and J gave up 8 bases; unmatched junction bases: 14. This CDR3 has 15 amino acids. The germline gives CDR1 SGHTA, CDR2 FQGTGA. The CDR3 DNA reads as TGTGCCAGCAGCGCGACAGGGAAAGGGGTTCGAGGCTACACCTTC. This gives the protein CASSATGKGVRGYTF.

Note on this clonotype: The junction shows a germline mismatch at one end, possibly a read error. V usage is TRBV4-2 and J usage is TRBJ1-2, with D uncertain. This CDR3 region has 14 residues. CDR1 and CDR2 (germline): LGHNA, YNFKEQ. CDR3 sequence (DNA): TGTGCCAGCAGCCAAGATGCCTCGGGCTATAGCTACACCTTC. This encodes CASSQDASGYSYTF.

This clonotype was seen a handful of times. The chain links TRBV7-2 to TRBJ2-1; D may be TRBD2 (6 bases). CDR3 length: 15 residues. Germline CDR1 reads SGHTA; CDR2 reads FQGNSA. Trimming shortened V by 1 base and J by 4 bases, and 11 bases separated the two germline ends. The CDR3 loop is CASSLGAEGYNEQFF. The DNA of the CDR3 is TGTGCCAGCAGCTTAGGGGCGGAGGGATACAATGAGCAGTTCTTC. Full variable domain (missing parts from reference TRBV7-2 and TRBJ2-1): GAGVSQSPSNKVTEKGKDVELRCDPISGHTALYWYRQSLGQGLEFLIYFQGNSAPDKSGLPSDRFSAERTGGSVSTLTIQRTQQEDSAVYLCASSLGAEGYNEQFFGPGTRLTVL.

This clonotype was observed a few times. J is TRBJ1-6 and V is TRBV27; no clear D gene. The CDR3 loop spans 17 amino acids. The V end was cut by 6 bases, the J end by 9 bases, with 24 bases between. CDR1 is MNHEY and CDR2 is SMNVEV in the germline V gene (reference sequence). CDR3 sequence reads: CASSPSAGLLFGSPLHF. The CDR3 DNA is TGTGCCAGCAGCCCCTCGGCAGGCCTGCTGTTTGGTTCACCCCTCCACTTT.

The chain has TRBV6-2 or TRBV6-3 and TRBJ2-7; D ambiguous. Germline V gene lookup returns CDR1 MNHEY and CDR2 SVGEGT. Deletions cut 6 bases from V and 3 bases from J, with 9 bases between. The CDR3 runs to 12 residues. CDR3 loop: CASSGSNYEQYF. CDR3 sequence (DNA): TGTGCCAGCAGCGGGTCCAACTACGAGCAGTACTTC.

This clonotype was observed a handful of times. The CDR3 sequence is CASSVPVGAGGTDTQYF. The CDR3 coding sequence is TGCGCCAGCAGCGTCCCGGTAGGGGCGGGAGGCACAGATACGCAGTATTTT. V and J are TRBV5-1 and TRBJ2-3, with 7 positions matching TRBD2. The CDR3 has 17 residues. Germline V gene data show CDR1 as SGHRS and CDR2 as YFSETQ. Trimming took 4 bases from V and 1 from J; bases not matched to a gene: 12.